A selection of T cell receptor beta chains follows, all from one sample in a study of CD8 T cells in Susac syndrome. TCRdb processed the immunoSEQ multiplex PCR reads anew with MiXCR; each CDR3 protein has one entry. This table holds 100,000 to 150,000 distinct CDR3 sequences, more than 90% found once. The source material was CD4+ T cells from PBMCs. These receptor sequences come from a human donor in good health. The CDR3 runs from the conserved cysteine through the conserved F or W. D genes are given only for firm matches. The size field is filled for only some rows; it gives once, few, many or a size class.

TRBJ2-7 NA TRBV20-1 NA TGCAGTGCTAGAGATTCGGCCAGGCACGAGCAGTACTTC CSARDSARHEQYF
TRBJ2-5 TRBD2 TRBV4-1 NA TGCGCCAGCAGCCAAGAGGGCCTAGCGGGAAGCGAGACCCAGTACTTC CASSQEGLAGSETQYF
TRBJ2-1 NA TRBV7-2 NA TGTGCCAGCAGCTCCTATGGGGGGTATGCCAACGAGCAGTTCTTC CASSSYGGYANEQFF
TRBJ2-7 TRBD1 TRBV5-1 NA TGCGCCAGCAGCTTGAACGACAGGGGAGGCCCCTACGAGCAGTACTTC CASSLNDRGGPYEQYF
TRBJ1-4 NA TRBV9 NA TGTGCCAGCAGTCTAGGGGGATCGGCAATAGAAAAACTGTTTTTT CASSLGGSAIEKLFF
TRBJ2-1 TRBD2 TRBV20-1 NA TGCAGTGCAAAGGGACTAGCGGGAGGAATGCAGTTCTTC CSAKGLAGGMQFF
TRBJ2-2 TRBD2 TRBV11-3 NA TGTGCCAGCCTAGGGCGGGAGCAGATCACCGGGGAGCTGTTTTTT CASLGREQITGELFF
TRBJ2-7 NA TRBV15 NA TGTGCCACCAGCAGAGAGAGGGGTCGGGGGCGAGAGCAGTACTTC CATSRERGRGREQYF
TRBJ2-2 NA TRBV4-2 NA TGTGCCAGCAGCCAAGATAGGGCCGGGGAGCTGTTTTTT CASSQDRAGELFF
TRBJ2-5 TRBD2 TRBV30 NA TGTGCCTGGAGCCGGGGGGAATTAGAGACCCAGTACTTC CAWSRGELETQYF
TRBJ2-3 NA TRBV15 NA TGTGCCACCAGCAGAGAGAAGACTAAAGGCACAGATACGCAGTATTTT CATSREKTKGTDTQYF
TRBJ2-1 TRBD1 TRBV7-9 NA TGTGCCAGCAGCCTGGGACAGGGGGACTACAATGAGCAGTTCTTC CASSLGQGDYNEQFF
TRBJ1-2 NA TRBV11-2 NA TGTGCCAGCAGCTTAGGTGGGCAGAGCTATGGCTACACCTTC CASSLGGQSYGYTF
TRBJ2-3 NA TRBV20-1 NA TGCAGTGCTAAGACGGGACCCATCACAGATACGCAGTATTTT CSAKTGPITDTQYF
TRBJ1-1 NA TRBV29-1 NA TGCAGCGTTGAAGAGACCCTAGAAAAGGGTCCGAACACTGAAGCTTTCTTT CSVEETLEKGPNTEAFF
TRBJ1-5 TRBD1 TRBV5-1 NA TGCGCCAGCAGCTGGACAGGGGGCAATCAGCCCCAGCATTTT CASSWTGGNQPQHF
TRBJ1-4 NA TRBV29-1 NA TGCAGCGTCTCCGGGACACAATCAACTAATGAAAAACTGTTTTTT CSVSGTQSTNEKLFF
TRBJ2-1 NA TRBV27 NA TGTGCCAGCAGTGCCTCACGTAGCGGCTCCTACAATGAGCAGTTCTTC CASSASRSGSYNEQFF
TRBJ2-1 NA TRBV28 NA TGTGCCAGCAGTTTGGGGGGACAGTCCTACAATGAGCAGTTCTTC CASSLGGQSYNEQFF
TRBJ2-1 TRBD2 TRBV6-5 NA TGTGCCAGCAGCCCAAAGCGGGAGTGGTTTGAGCAGTTCTTC CASSPKREWFEQFF
TRBJ2-4 TRBD1 TRBV20-1 NA TGCAGTGCTCGGGACAGGGGGTACATTCAGTACTTC CSARDRGYIQYF
TRBJ1-2 NA TRBV29-1 once TGCAGCGCCGGACATCGAGAGGGCTACACCTTC CSAGHREGYTF